What follows are 32 T cell receptor beta chains derived from one specimen sequenced in a study of T-cell memory formation after mild COVID-19 (dated by TCRdb to the early 2020s). The library was generated by 5' RACE. The run used an Illumina NovaSeq 6000. In-frame beta chains were kept once TCRdb had trimmed the public reads at Q25 with fastp and called clones with MiXCR. Every distinct CDR3 protein forms one entry, paired with its most common genes and DNA. The table for this sample lists fewer than 650,000 distinct CDR3 sequences; roughly 21% of them were counted only once. The top ten clones comprise approximately 8.4% of the sample. Input material: PBMCs or a T cell subset sorted from them (not recorded which). The origin of the receptors is an adult woman who had mild COVID-19 (a few samples of this study predate the infection). The sample titles of this study are shuffled in the database, so cell type and time point are left out; the donor was told from shared clones.

This clonotype was observed a handful of times. V is TRBV12-3 or TRBV12-4 and J is TRBJ1-5, with D perhaps TRBD1 (6 bases). The V gene lost 6 bases and the J gene lost 5 bases, with 17 bases spanning the gap. The CDR3 covers 15 residues. CDR3 coding DNA: TGTGCCAGCAGCCAAACAGGGAATAGGGATCAGCCCCAGCATTTT. This encodes CASSQTGNRDQPQHF.

The V call is TRBV24-1, the J call TRBJ1-2; TRBD1 matches at 8 bases. The CDR3 covers 12 residues. The germline gives CDR1 KGHDR, CDR2 SFDVKD. Trimming removed 5 bases from V and 7 bases from J; junction bases left unmatched: 2. CDR3 region: CATSGQGFGYTF. CDR3 nucleotide sequence: TGTGCCACCAGTGGACAGGGGTTTGGCTACACCTTC.

This sequence joins TRBV2 and TRBJ2-3, with 7 bases that match TRBD2. CDR3 length: 14 amino acids. The V gene end was trimmed by 11 bases and the J gene end by 2 bases; junction bases not matched to a gene: 10. The germline V gene has CDR1 SNHLY and CDR2 FYNNEI. CDR3 sequence: CAGKRGSITDTQYF. The DNA for the CDR3 is TGTGCCGGGAAGCGGGGATCAATCACAGATACGCAGTATTTT. The variable domain in full, completed from reference TRBV2 and TRBJ2-3, reads EPEVTQTPSHQVTQMGQEVILRCVPISNHLYFYWYRQILGQKVEFLVSFYNNEISEKSEIFDDQFSVERPDGSNFTLKIRSTKLEDSAMYFCAGKRGSITDTQYFGPGTRLTVL.

Only a few counts were recorded for this clonotype. The chain couples TRBV18 to TRBJ1-4, with D uncertain. V lost 5 bases to trimming and J lost 3 bases, with 10 bases between them. The CDR3 sequence is 14 residues long. The germline V gene encodes CDR1 KGHSH and CDR2 LQKENI. For the CDR3, the DNA is TGTGCCAGCTCAAAAATAGACGCTAATGAAAAACTGTTTTTT. Protein sequence: CASSKIDANEKLFF.

This chain uses TRBV24-1 with TRBJ2-3; TRBD2 matches at 9 bases. The germline gives CDR1 KGHDR, CDR2 SFDVKD. V was pared by 5 bases and J by 5 bases, with 13 bases of the junction left unmatched. The CDR3 is made up of 17 amino acids. The CDR3 nucleotides read TGTGCCACCAGTGGGCTCTCGGAGCGGGGGGCCGGAGATACGCAGTATTTT. Translated: CATSGLSERGAGDTQYF.

This clonotype has only a few counts. V gene TRBV6-4 combines with J gene TRBJ1-1; D call uncertain. Germline values: CDR1 MRHNA, CDR2 SNTAGT. The CDR3 is made up of 14 amino acids. V was cut by 2 bases and J by 11 bases, with 18 bases left in between. CDR3 sequence (DNA): TGTGCCAGCAGTGACAGTGGAGCTCAAGGCAGGGCTTTCTTT. As protein: CASSDSGAQGRAFF.

V usage is TRBV29-1 and J usage is TRBJ2-7; perhaps D is TRBD1 or TRBD2 (5 bases each). V gave up 4 bases and J gave up 7 bases, with 23 bases separating them. The CDR3 extends over 15 amino acids. CDR1 SQVTM and CDR2 ANQGSEA come from the germline V gene. The CDR3 loop reads CSVVTKGPDVGEQYF. In DNA, the CDR3 is TGCAGCGTTGTAACCAAGGGACCCGACGTGGGGGAGCAGTACTTC.

The chain links TRBV20-1 to TRBJ2-1; TRBD2 matches 11 bases. J lost 5 bases, V lost 5 bases, and 5 bases had no gene match. This CDR3 comprises 14 residues. CDR1 DFQATT and CDR2 SNEGSKA come from the germline V gene (reference sequence). This CDR3 reads CSAYGTSGNNEQFF. The CDR3 nucleotides read TGCAGTGCTTATGGGACTAGCGGAAACAATGAGCAGTTCTTC.

V gene TRBV19 combines with J gene TRBJ2-3; D not resolved. This CDR3 region has 15 residues. The V end was cut by 1 base, the J end by 2 bases, with 10 bases between. Germline CDR1 and CDR2: LNHDA and SQIVND (reference sequence). CDR3: CASSIGLLHTDTQYF. The CDR3 coding sequence is TGTGCCAGTAGTATAGGCCTACTTCACACAGATACGCAGTATTTT.

This sequence joins TRBV5-6 and TRBJ2-3; 9 bases are a match to TRBD2. V dropped 1 base and J dropped 5; count of bases not matched to a gene: 8. Germline V CDR1 and CDR2: SGHDT, YYEEEE. CDR3 length equals 16 residues. CDR3 DNA: TGTGCCAGCAGCTTGAGCCTAGCGGGGATCGGAGATACGCAGTATTTT. It translates to CASSLSLAGIGDTQYF.

This chain joins TRBV20-1 and TRBJ2-2; 13 bases agree with TRBD2. This CDR3 is 17 amino acids long. V gave up 6 bases and J gave up 0 bases; unmatched junction bases: 7. The germline V gene encodes CDR1 DFQATT and CDR2 SNEGSKA (reference sequence). The CDR3 DNA is TGCAGTGCAGGACTAGCGGGGGCCCTTCCGAACACCGGGGAGCTGTTTTTT. Translation: CSAGLAGALPNTGELFF.

This chain joins TRBV29-1 and TRBJ2-5; D tentatively fits TRBD1 or TRBD2 (5 bases each). The length of the CDR3 is 15 residues. Looked up from germline, CDR1 is SQVTM and CDR2 is ANQGSEA. V was shortened by 7 bases and J by 4 bases, with 22 bases between the two germline ends. Written as DNA, the CDR3 is TGCAGCGCCACGGGGCCACACCCCCACGCAGAGACCCAGTACTTC. It is translated as CSATGPHPHAETQYF.

This clonotype was observed a few times. The chain combines TRBV24-1 with TRBJ2-7, with D possibly matching TRBD1 (6 bases). Germline CDR1 and CDR2: KGHDR and SFDVKD. V gave up 4 bases and J gave up 2 bases, with 14 bases separating them. The CDR3 contains 15 residues. CDR3 DNA sequence: TGTGCCACCAGTGAAAGCGACAGGACGCCCTACGAGCAGTACTTC. It translates to CATSESDRTPYEQYF.

A few counts support this clonotype. The chain recombines TRBV20-1 with TRBJ2-3; D is uncertain. The germline V gene encodes CDR1 DFQATT and CDR2 SNEGSKA (reference sequence). The ends were cut back, 1 base at V and 0 bases at J, with 8 bases in the middle. The CDR3 runs to 14 residues. The DNA for the CDR3 is TGCAGTGCTAGAGTTGTAGGAAGCACAGATACGCAGTATTTT. Its protein is CSARVVGSTDTQYF.

V usage is TRBV7-8 and J usage is TRBJ2-2; D assignment may be TRBD1 or TRBD2 (7 bases each). Germline values: CDR1 SGHVS, CDR2 FQNEAQ. The CDR3 is made up of 14 amino acids. Trimming pared 4 bases from V and 4 bases from J, leaving 10 bases between. As DNA, the CDR3 is TGTGCCAGCAGCTCAGGGGGGGGCACCGGGGAGCTGTTTTTT. As protein: CASSSGGGTGELFF.

This clonotype was counted only a few times. V is TRBV2 and J is TRBJ1-2; D may be TRBD1 (5 bases). In germline, CDR1 is SNHLY, CDR2 FYNNEI. Deletions cut 3 bases from V and 8 bases from J, with 19 bases between. The CDR3 runs 15 residues. In DNA form, the CDR3 reads TGTGCCAGCAGTGACGTATCGGGACCGAGCTCGGGCTACACCTTC. Protein: CASSDVSGPSSGYTF.

The genes are TRBV7-6 and TRBJ2-5; 14 nucleotides align to TRBD2. V gave up 2 bases and J gave up 4 bases; unmatched junction bases: 6. This CDR3 spans 17 amino acids. Germline values: CDR1 SGHVS, CDR2 FNYEAQ. DNA of the CDR3: TGTGCCAGCAGCTTACTGCGAGGACTAGCGGGGGGAGAGACCCAGTACTTC. Translated: CASSLLRGLAGGETQYF.

This clonotype was found a few times. The chain combines TRBV11-2 with TRBJ1-5; D is possibly TRBD1 (5 bases). V was clipped by 5 bases and J by 4 bases, with 24 bases between them. CDR3 length equals 18 residues. Germline CDR1 reads SGHAT; CDR2 reads FQNNGV. In nucleotides, the CDR3 is TGTGCCAGCAGCCCAAAGGTAGGACGGACCCCAGGGAATCAGCCCCAGCATTTT. This translates into CASSPKVGRTPGNQPQHF.

The V and J genes are TRBV20-1 and TRBJ2-3; 10 positions match TRBD2. The junction had 8 bases not matched to a gene; V was cut back by 6 bases and J by 2 bases. Germline V CDR1 and CDR2: DFQATT, SNEGSKA (reference sequence). This CDR3 comprises 15 residues. The DNA of the CDR3 is TGCAGTGCGAGCCCCCTAGCGGGAGACACAGATACGCAGTATTTT. It translates to CSASPLAGDTDTQYF.

In this sample, this clonotype turned up a few times. The V call is TRBV7-6, the J call TRBJ2-7, with D possibly TRBD1 on 6 matching bases. V lost 5 bases and J 4 bases, leaving 21 bases between the germline ends. Germline CDR1 reads SGHVS; CDR2 reads FNYEAQ. The CDR3 is 16 amino acids. CDR3 loop: CASSPGGGRGVYEQYF. In DNA, the CDR3 is TGTGCCAGCAGCCCCGGAGGCGGCAGGGGTGTTTACGAGCAGTACTTC.

This clonotype was detected a few times. The chain employs TRBV5-1 and TRBJ2-2, with 10 positions matching TRBD1. Per germline, CDR1 SGHRS and CDR2 YFSETQ. CDR3 size: 16 residues. The V segment lost 5 bases and the J segment 5 bases; nucleotides outside the gene matches: 9. The CDR3 sequence: CASRFDRGRGTGELFF. The CDR3 DNA is TGCGCCAGCAGGTTCGACAGGGGGCGCGGGACCGGGGAGCTGTTTTTT.

This clonotype was seen a few times. The genes are TRBV12-3 or TRBV12-4 and TRBJ2-3, with D unresolved. Trimming left V 6 bases short and J 7 bases short, with 14 bases between. There are 13 residues in the CDR3. The CDR3 protein is CASSSAPQNTQYF. The CDR3 nucleotides read TGTGCCAGCAGCTCGGCCCCTCAGAATACGCAGTATTTT.

J is TRBJ1-2 and V is TRBV11-2; 7 nucleotides match TRBD1. Unmatched junction bases numbered 9, after V lost 0 bases and J lost 8 bases. The CDR3 covers 15 residues. Germline V gene data show CDR1 as SGHAT and CDR2 as FQNNGV. The CDR3 loop is CASSLEPGGSWGYTF. Here the CDR3 DNA reads TGTGCCAGCAGCTTAGAACCAGGGGGGAGTTGGGGCTACACCTTC. Full variable domain (remainder filled in from reference TRBV11-2 and TRBJ1-2): EAGVAQSPRYKIIEKRQSVAFWCNPISGHATLYWYQQILGQGPKLLIQFQNNGVVDDSQLPKDRFSAERLKGVDSTLKIQPAKLEDSAVYLCASSLEPGGSWGYTFGSGTRLTVV.

This chain joins TRBV6-6 and TRBJ2-7; D is uncertain. Germline V gene lookup returns CDR1 MNHNY and CDR2 SVGAGI (reference sequence). The CDR3 totals 11 residues. V was cut by 8 bases and J by 5 bases, with 10 bases left in between. The CDR3 region is CASGLGDEQYF. CDR3 nucleotides: TGTGCCAGCGGGTTAGGCGACGAGCAGTACTTC.

The chain is built from TRBV12-3 or TRBV12-4 and TRBJ2-7, with a weak D call TRBD2 (6 bases). The CDR3 loop spans 15 amino acids. Trimming took off 3 bases at V and 4 bases at J, with 16 bases between the two ends. CDR3 in amino acids: CASSFRREGGYEQYF. The CDR3 nucleotides are TGTGCCAGCAGTTTTCGGCGGGAAGGAGGGTACGAGCAGTACTTC.

This clonotype was seen a handful of times. The chain uses TRBV4-1 and TRBJ1-6; D perhaps matches TRBD1 (5 bases). V shed 3 bases and J shed 7 bases, with 10 bases lying between them. The CDR3 totals 14 residues. Germline CDR1 MGHRA, CDR2 YSYEKL. For the CDR3, the DNA is TGCGCCAGCAGCCAGGCCCCAGGGAATTCACCCCTCCACTTT. It translates to CASSQAPGNSPLHF.

V gene TRBV18 combines with J gene TRBJ2-7, with 10 bases that match TRBD1. V lost 4 bases, J lost 5 bases, and 5 bases stayed unmatched. In germline, CDR1 is KGHSH, CDR2 LQKENI. The length of the CDR3 is 14 residues. CDR3 DNA sequence: TGTGCCAGCTCACGGGGACAGGGGTTGGACGAGCAGTACTTC. Translating it yields CASSRGQGLDEQYF.

On this clonotype itself: It may be a read error: a sequence one base away is much more abundant. The chain links TRBV3-1 to TRBJ2-7; 8 nucleotides match TRBD1. CDR3 length equals 15 residues. Germline CDR1 is LGHDT and CDR2 is YNNKEL (reference sequence). In nucleotides, the CDR3 is TGTGCCAGCAGCCAACCCGGGACAGGCTCCTACAAGCAGTACTTC. This encodes CASSQPGTGSYKQYF.

The genes are TRBV9 and TRBJ2-1; 7 bases fit TRBD2. CDR3 length equals 15 residues. Germline-derived CDR1 and CDR2 are SGDLS and YYNGEE. J was trimmed by 6 bases and V by 4 bases; bases with no gene match: 10. In DNA, the CDR3 is TGTGCCAGCAGCCTCCGGGTGGGGGGGATCAATGAGCAGTTCTTC. As protein: CASSLRVGGINEQFF.

The rearrangement links TRBV24-1 to TRBJ2-3; 11 bases line up with TRBD2. Germline values: CDR1 KGHDR, CDR2 SFDVKD. Unmatched junction bases numbered 8, after V lost 3 bases and J lost 4 bases. The CDR3 sequence is 17 residues long. The DNA for the CDR3 is TGTGCCACCAGTGATGTATCGGGACTAGCGGTATCAGATACGCAGTATTTT. This translates into CATSDVSGLAVSDTQYF.

This clonotype was found a few times. This sequence joins TRBV7-2 and TRBJ2-1, with a tentative D call TRBD2 (7 bases). V was trimmed by 7 bases and J by 7 bases, leaving 14 bases between them. This CDR3 contains 13 residues. Germline CDR1 SGHTA, CDR2 FQGNSA. The CDR3 DNA reads as TGTGCCAGCAACCTCGGGGGGCGAAATGAGCAGTTCTTC. This gives the protein CASNLGGRNEQFF. Looking up the rest from reference TRBV7-2 and TRBJ2-1 gives the full variable domain: GAGVSQSPSNKVTEKGKDVELRCDPISGHTALYWYRQSLGQGLEFLIYFQGNSAPDKSGLPSDRFSAERTGGSVSTLTIQRTQQEDSAVYLCASNLGGRNEQFFGPGTRLTVL.

V usage is TRBV7-9 and J usage is TRBJ1-1; 8 nucleotides align to TRBD1. Germline CDR1 is SEHNR and CDR2 is FQNEAQ (reference sequence). The CDR3 runs to 13 residues. After removal of 7 bases from V and 4 bases from J, the junction contained 5 bases not matched to a gene. CDR3 DNA: TGTGCCAGCATAGGACAGGGTCCCACTGAAGCTTTCTTT. Amino acid sequence: CASIGQGPTEAFF.